This TCR beta chain emerged from a study of blood T cell repertoires in COVID-19. Study-level information: Sites across the United States, Italy and Spain contributed samples from acute and convalescent COVID-19. T cells, B-cell-depleted T cells, or PBMCs supplied cDNA or gDNA.

In germline, CDR1 is KGHSH, CDR2 LQKENI. The CDR3 runs to 15 residues. V shed 1 base, J shed 3 bases, and the junction held 5 bases outside the gene matches. Authors' data handling: Estimation of nucleated cell counts relied on the amplification of reference gene primers. This table comes from immunoSEQ multiplex PCR, and its TCRdb copy is limited to in-frame clones, with some not included. That table is the source of V, J and clone size, and D and trimming were worked out from the DNA. This sample yields hundreds of thousands of clones, of which roughly four fifths are seen a single time; around 2.3% belongs to the top ten.

Sequencing used peripheral blood. This clonotype was obtained from a middle-aged woman with active or convalescent COVID-19. This chain uses TRBV18 with TRBJ1-1, with 7 bases aligning to TRBD1. The CDR3 here is CASSPRTGRDTEAFF. The CDR3 nucleotides read TGTGCCAGCTCACCACGGACAGGCAGGGACACTGAAGCTTTCTTT.